Listed below are T cell receptor beta chains from one sample, sequenced in a study of shared clonotypes between healthy human individuals. Data came from immunoSEQ multiplex PCR; TCRdb stores just in-frame clones and leaves some out. The data show 2.3 million or so clones, with over 90% seen just once and roughly 0.36% held by the top ten. Sequencing input: naive CD4+ T cells from PBMCs. The source of these receptors is a man between 18 and 29 years old in good health. Some clones in this sample may be carry-over from other donors' samples. The CDR3 runs from the conserved cysteine through the conserved F or W. D genes are given only for firm matches. Size is stated for part of the rows, as once, few or many counts, or as a class when the clone is expanded.

V	D	size	J	CDR3	DNA
TRBV30	NA	NA	TRBJ1-5	CAWSRLRNQPQHF	TGTGCCTGGTCCCGGTTGAGGAATCAGCCCCAGCATTTT
TRBV6-5	NA	NA	TRBJ1-1	CATLRGGMNTEAFF	TGTGCCACCTTGAGGGGGGGGATGAACACTGAAGCTTTCTTT
TRBV10-3	NA	once	TRBJ1-2	CAISELKRGDGYTF	TGTGCCATCAGTGAGTTGAAAAGAGGGGATGGCTACACCTTC
TRBV5-1	TRBD1	NA	TRBJ1-1	CASSTNRGENTEAFF	TGCGCCAGCAGCACTAACAGGGGGGAGAACACTGAAGCTTTCTTT
TRBV15	NA	NA	TRBJ1-3	CATRGSGNTIYF	TGTGCCACCAGAGGGAGTGGAAACACCATATATTTT
TRBV18	NA	NA	TRBJ1-5	CASSPPGGNQPQHF	TGTGCCAGCTCACCCCCCGGGGGCAATCAGCCCCAGCATTTT
TRBV28	TRBD1	few	TRBJ1-1	CASGTESAEAFF	TGTGCCAGCGGGACAGAATCGGCTGAAGCTTTCTTT
TRBV2	NA	NA	TRBJ2-2	CASSVGRTGELFF	TGTGCCAGCAGTGTTGGCCGTACCGGGGAGCTGTTTTTT
TRBV27	NA	NA	TRBJ2-3	CASKPPRGGPDTQYF	TGTGCCAGCAAACCCCCTAGAGGGGGGCCAGATACGCAGTATTTT
TRBV6-5	TRBD1	NA	TRBJ1-1	CASSYPGTATEAFF	TGTGCCAGCAGTTACCCGGGGACAGCTACTGAAGCTTTCTTT
TRBV6-1	NA	NA	TRBJ2-5	CASSEGVVKHQETQYF	TGTGCCAGCAGTGAAGGGGTCGTGAAGCACCAAGAGACCCAGTACTTC
TRBV5-8	NA	once	TRBJ2-6	CAGSPGTSSGANVLTF	TGTGCCGGGTCCCCGGGTACCAGCTCTGGGGCCAACGTCCTGACTTTC
TRBV18	NA	NA	TRBJ1-1	CASSPALRGQGTEAFF	TGTGCCAGCTCACCCGCTCTGAGGGGCCAGGGGACTGAAGCTTTCTTT
TRBV5-5	NA	NA	TRBJ2-1	CASSLGPGANEQFF	TGTGCCAGCAGCTTGGGGCCAGGGGCCAATGAGCAGTTCTTC
TRBV5-6	NA	NA	TRBJ1-2	CASSLRNYGYTF	TGTGCCAGCAGCTTGCGGAACTATGGCTACACCTTC
TRBV4-2	NA	few	TRBJ1-5	CASSQGTDPRQPQHF	TGTGCCAGCAGCCAAGGGACGGACCCTCGTCAGCCCCAGCATTTT
TRBV7-9	NA	NA	TRBJ2-3	CASSFGRGSDTQYF	TGTGCCAGCAGCTTCGGTCGGGGGTCAGATACGCAGTATTTT
TRBV18	NA	NA	TRBJ1-1	CASSPGGWGSAFF	TGTGCCAGCTCACCAGGGGGATGGGGGTCCGCTTTCTTT
TRBV6-5	TRBD1	NA	TRBJ2-7	CASSREGAGGEQYF	TGTGCCAGCAGTCGCGAGGGGGCGGGTGGAGAGCAGTACTTC
TRBV5-4	NA	NA	TRBJ2-2	CASSPGGRGPGELFF	TGTGCCAGCAGCCCCGGAGGGAGGGGGCCCGGGGAGCTGTTTTTT
TRBV12-1	NA	NA	TRBJ2-1	CASSFVGLNEQFF	TGTGCCAGCAGCTTTGTGGGCCTCAATGAGCAGTTCTTC
TRBV6-1	NA	few	TRBJ2-7	CASSNYEQYF	TGTGCCAGCAGTAACTACGAGCAGTACTTC
TRBV5-1	NA	NA	TRBJ2-7	CASSPSGPIGEQYF	TGCGCCAGCAGTCCCTCGGGCCCGATAGGGGAGCAGTACTTC
TRBV28	NA	NA	TRBJ2-2	CASTSGSETGELFF	TGTGCCAGCACCTCCGGGTCGGAGACCGGGGAGCTGTTTTTT
TRBV5-4	TRBD2	NA	TRBJ2-3	CASSSLTSGSTDTQYF	TGTGCCAGCAGTTCCCTGACTAGCGGGAGCACAGATACGCAGTATTTT
TRBV5-1	TRBD2	NA	TRBJ2-1	CASSTGWTSGGYNEQFF	TGCGCCAGCAGTACGGGTTGGACTAGCGGGGGGTACAATGAGCAGTTCTTC
TRBV28	TRBD1	NA	TRBJ1-1	CASSLTGGANAEAFF	TGTGCCAGCAGCCTGACAGGGGGCGCGAACGCTGAAGCTTTCTTT
TRBV5-1	TRBD1	NA	TRBJ1-1	CASSLGTGSEAFF	TGCGCCAGCAGCTTGGGGACAGGATCAGAAGCTTTCTTT
TRBV28	TRBD1	NA	TRBJ2-1	CASSLGQGAYNEQFF	TGTGCCAGCAGTCTGGGACAGGGGGCTTACAATGAGCAGTTCTTC
TRBV28	TRBD1	NA	TRBJ1-1	CASIYRGTEAFF	TGTGCCAGCATTTACAGGGGAACTGAAGCTTTCTTT
TRBV4-3	TRBD2	NA	TRBJ2-2	CASSQIAGGSRGELFF	TGCGCCAGCAGCCAAATTGCTGGCGGGAGTAGAGGGGAGCTGTTTTTT
TRBV2	TRBD1	NA	TRBJ1-1	CASGQGANTEAFF	TGTGCCAGCGGGCAGGGGGCAAACACTGAAGCTTTCTTT
TRBV5-1	TRBD2	NA	TRBJ2-1	CASSPGVAGPYNEQFF	TGCGCCAGCAGCCCGGGGGTAGCGGGACCCTACAATGAGCAGTTCTTC
TRBV5-5	NA	NA	TRBJ2-7	CASSRAGTGTSYEQYF	TGTGCCAGCAGCAGGGCCGGGACGGGGACGTCATACGAGCAGTACTTC
TRBV18	TRBD1	NA	TRBJ1-4	CASSPTTGGHEKLFF	TGTGCCAGCTCACCAACGACAGGGGGCCATGAAAAACTGTTTTTT
TRBV5-1	TRBD2	NA	TRBJ2-1	CASSWYTSGRADEQFF	TGCGCCAGCAGCTGGTATACTAGCGGGAGGGCCGATGAGCAGTTCTTC
TRBV9	NA	NA	TRBJ1-2	CASSVGRGSLSGYTF	TGTGCCAGCAGCGTAGGGAGGGGTTCCCTGAGTGGCTACACCTTC
TRBV27	NA	few	TRBJ1-4	CASSFYPPRVSREKLFF	TGTGCCAGCAGCTTCTACCCTCCGCGGGTTTCTCGTGAAAAACTGTTTTTT
TRBV7-9	NA	few	TRBJ1-2	CASSNDGYTF	TGTGCCAGCAGCAATGATGGCTACACCTTC
TRBV5-6	TRBD1	NA	TRBJ1-2	CASSGRDRGLYGYTF	TGTGCCAGCAGCGGCCGGGACAGGGGGCTCTATGGCTACACCTTC
TRBV5-1	TRBD2	once	TRBJ2-3	CASRGGDTDTQYF	TGCGCCAGCAGGGGAGGGGATACAGATACGCAGTATTTT
TRBV15	NA	NA	TRBJ2-7	CATSREISYEQYF	TGTGCCACCAGCAGAGAGATTTCCTACGAGCAGTACTTC
TRBV20-1	NA	NA	TRBJ2-5	CSTGRQETQYF	TGCAGCACAGGGAGGCAAGAGACCCAGTACTTC
TRBV23-1	TRBD2	NA	TRBJ2-1	CASSHAGTSGSSEQFF	TGCGCCAGCAGTCACGCCGGGACTAGCGGGAGCTCTGAGCAGTTCTTC
TRBV10-2	NA	NA	TRBJ2-5	CASRGMEQQETQYF	TGCGCCAGCAGAGGTATGGAGCAGCAAGAGACCCAGTACTTC
TRBV19	TRBD2	NA	TRBJ2-4	CASNRGLPSGEKNIQYF	TGTGCCAGTAACCGGGGGCTACCTAGCGGGGAAAAAAACATTCAGTACTTC
TRBV7-2	NA	once	TRBJ1-4	CASNPGRGRREKLFF	TGTGCCAGCAACCCCGGCCGGGGACGGCGTGAAAAACTGTTTTTT
TRBV9	NA	NA	TRBJ2-2	CASSGLVGELFF	TGTGCCAGCAGCGGGCTCGTCGGGGAGCTGTTTTTT
TRBV5-6	TRBD1	NA	TRBJ1-4	CASSLRQGSEKLFF	TGTGCCAGCAGCTTAAGACAGGGAAGTGAAAAACTGTTTTTT
TRBV28	NA	NA	TRBJ2-3	CASSSVSFTDTQYF	TGTGCCAGCAGTTCCGTGTCATTCACAGATACGCAGTATTTT
TRBV9	NA	once	TRBJ2-5	CASSVGVGFGVGETQYF	TGTGCCAGCAGCGTAGGTGTCGGCTTTGGTGTAGGAGAGACCCAGTACTTC
TRBV7-2	TRBD2	NA	TRBJ2-5	CASSLVAGGPGETQYF	TGTGCCAGCAGCTTAGTAGCGGGAGGGCCGGGGGAGACCCAGTACTTC
TRBV5-4	TRBD1	NA	TRBJ2-7	CASSWGQGSSYEQYF	TGTGCCAGCAGCTGGGGACAGGGGTCATCCTACGAGCAGTACTTC